This T cell receptor beta chain was captured in a study of STAT5B mutations in CD4+ large granular lymphocyte leukemia (dated by TCRdb to between 2021 and 2024). About the investigation overall: Among healthy controls, the CDR3 'QG' motif was associated with a particular HLA allele. The study compared the TCRbeta repertoires of patients with CD4+ T-cell large granular lymphocyte leukemia against the TCRbeta repertoires of healthy blood donors. Flow cytometry performed on FACSCanto II or FACSVerse showed that the purified fractions had more than 95% purity among lymphocytes. Study-wide conclusions, independent of this receptor: The data were not HLA-matched, and the higher clonality in CD4+ T-LGLL than in CD8+ T-LGLL could be due to the relatively small sample size. Each patient's main leukemic clonotypes were private, but about a quarter of these clonotypes showed up at low frequency in the non-leukemic repertoires of other patients. TRBV06-family usage was enriched among the top patient clones (8/27) compared with healthy controls (2/35). Greater clonality appeared to be present in CD4-sorted patient repertoires than in healthy CD4+ repertoires, and the difference was retained after the putative leukemic clones were removed.

The sample holds a few counts of this clone. Its specific antigen is unknown. Base-call qualities are not available, and no considerably larger clone is one nucleotide away. Between the V and J ends, shortened by 0 bases and 1 base respectively, the junction contains 13 bases. The germline V gene sets CDR1 to SGHTA and CDR2 to FQGNSA. From the cysteine up to the phenylalanine, the CDR3 has a length of 16 residues. Only the CDR3 DNA is retained, 48 bases long and in frame from the first base. TCRbeta rearrangements were sequenced from genomic DNA using the immunoSEQ assay at survey resolution. The authors' pipeline ran thus. In the TCR sequencing data, the lowest productive clonotype frequency that could be detected was 2.59 x 10-5. Analyses included only productive TCRbeta rearrangements, meaning complete and in-frame sequences. Clonality for each sample was calculated as Simpson clonality in the immunoSEQ Analyzer version 3.0. Clones were grouped by frequency into very rare, small, medium, large (1-20%) or hyperexpanded (>20%) categories. Generation probabilities were estimated with OLGA 1.2.3, V-gene circos plots were generated with VDJtools, specificities were searched for in VDJdb, and CDR3 motifs were identified with GLIPH. TCRdb re-hosts the immuneACCESS table, in-frame sequences only. Its copies lack some clones; in the studies checked, an unresolved V gene accounts for under half of them, and the cause for the rest is not known. V, J and clone size are those of that table, while D and trimming were read from the DNA. The sample yields about 18,000 clones; roughly 83% were counted once. The ten biggest clones cover roughly an eighth of the sample.

Healthy controls were 37 blood donors whose buffy coats came from the Finnish Red Cross blood service. All TCR-sequenced material derived from peripheral blood: patient blood samples and healthy donor buffy coats. Ficoll-Hypaque gradient centrifugation was used to isolate peripheral blood mononuclear cells. Magnetic purification was used to isolate CD4+ cells from the buffy coats of the healthy controls. Genomic DNA was extracted using the Gentra Puregene Cell and Tissue kit, and a Qubit 2.0 fluorometer was used to quantify it. Sequencing input: CD4+ T cells from blood buffy coats. The receptor comes from a human donor in good health. This receptor chain uses TRBV7-2 and TRBJ2-7; TRBD2 could be the D gene, as 5 bases match. Here is the DNA: TGTGCCAGCAGCTTAGCAAGCGGACTCAATTCCTACGAGCAGTACTTC. The translation is CASSLASGLNSYEQYF.